Listed below are T cell receptor beta chains from one sample, sequenced in a study of blood T cell repertoires in COVID-19. Profiled with immunoSEQ multiplex PCR; TCRdb holds only in-frame clones, not every one. The sample lists just over 650,000 clones, just under 90% seen once, with roughly 0.25% in the top ten. Material for sequencing was peripheral blood. Source of these receptors: a woman younger than 30 with acute or convalescent COVID-19. Both conserved end residues are part of each CDR3. A D gene is named only where the DNA matches it firmly. The size entry is marked missing in some rows and otherwise reads once, few, many or a size class.

CASSPKQGAPGYGYTF	TGTGCCAGCTCACCAAAACAGGGGGCGCCTGGCTATGGCTACACCTTC	TRBV18	few	TRBD1	TRBJ1-2
CASSQGWAGDLNTEAFF	TGCGCCAGCAGCCAAGGATGGGCAGGGGATTTGAACACTGAAGCTTTCTTT	TRBV4-3	-	-	TRBJ1-1
CASSETGRVNGYTF	TGTGCCAGCAGTGAAACGGGCAGGGTGAATGGCTACACCTTC	TRBV25-1	-	-	TRBJ1-2
CASSITPSAGTDTQYF	TGTGCCAGCAGCATTACCCCTAGCGCGGGCACAGATACGCAGTATTTT	TRBV5-4	-	-	TRBJ2-3
CASSLVGGIGGYTF	TGTGCCAGCAGCTTGGTTGGGGGGATCGGGGGCTACACCTTC	TRBV5-4	-	-	TRBJ1-2
CASSQAVAGTGELFF	TGCGCCAGCAGCCAAGCTGTAGCTGGCACCGGGGAGCTGTTTTTT	TRBV4-3	-	-	TRBJ2-2
CASSSEGGYEQFF	TGTGCCAGCAGTTCTGAGGGCGGGTATGAGCAGTTCTTC	TRBV7-2	once	-	TRBJ2-1
CASSLFGIGVSRVSPEAFF	TGTGCCAGCAGTTTATTCGGTATTGGCGTCAGCAGGGTGTCTCCTGAAGCTTTCTTT	TRBV27	-	-	TRBJ1-1
CASSRQLDHNSPLHF	TGTGCCAGCTCGAGGCAGCTCGACCATAATTCACCCCTCCACTTT	TRBV7-2	-	-	TRBJ1-6
CATSESGTGINQPQHF	TGTGCCACCAGTGAATCCGGGACAGGGATTAATCAGCCCCAGCATTTT	TRBV24-1	-	TRBD1	TRBJ1-5
CSASHSQNYGYTF	TGCAGTGCTAGTCATTCCCAGAACTATGGCTACACCTTC	TRBV20-1	-	-	TRBJ1-2
CAISDGGNTEAFF	TGTGCCATCAGTGACGGGGGAAACACTGAAGCTTTCTTT	TRBV10-3	-	-	TRBJ1-1
CASSTSSGANVLTF	TGTGCCAGTTCGACAAGCTCTGGGGCCAACGTCCTGACTTTC	TRBV6-5	-	-	TRBJ2-6